The present T cell receptor beta chain was sequenced within a study of blood T cell repertoires in COVID-19. Libraries were prepared by immunoSEQ multiplex PCR; TCRdb keeps only in-frame clonotypes and omits some of them. Found here are roughly 80,000 clones, less than 85% of them singletons; the top ten hold roughly 13%. The sequencing input was peripheral blood. The TCR sequence derives from a human donor in a cohort sampled during active COVID-19.

CDR3 amino acids: CASSPSGLAGGSYEQYF. For the CDR3, the DNA is TGTGCCAGCAGTCCCTCCGGACTAGCGGGGGGTTCCTACGAGCAGTACTTC. V and J are TRBV2 and TRBJ2-7; 14 positions agree with TRBD2. Trimming cost V 5 bases and J 1 base; bases outside gene matches: 7. The germline V gene encodes CDR1 SNHLY and CDR2 FYNNEI. This CDR3 region has 17 residues.